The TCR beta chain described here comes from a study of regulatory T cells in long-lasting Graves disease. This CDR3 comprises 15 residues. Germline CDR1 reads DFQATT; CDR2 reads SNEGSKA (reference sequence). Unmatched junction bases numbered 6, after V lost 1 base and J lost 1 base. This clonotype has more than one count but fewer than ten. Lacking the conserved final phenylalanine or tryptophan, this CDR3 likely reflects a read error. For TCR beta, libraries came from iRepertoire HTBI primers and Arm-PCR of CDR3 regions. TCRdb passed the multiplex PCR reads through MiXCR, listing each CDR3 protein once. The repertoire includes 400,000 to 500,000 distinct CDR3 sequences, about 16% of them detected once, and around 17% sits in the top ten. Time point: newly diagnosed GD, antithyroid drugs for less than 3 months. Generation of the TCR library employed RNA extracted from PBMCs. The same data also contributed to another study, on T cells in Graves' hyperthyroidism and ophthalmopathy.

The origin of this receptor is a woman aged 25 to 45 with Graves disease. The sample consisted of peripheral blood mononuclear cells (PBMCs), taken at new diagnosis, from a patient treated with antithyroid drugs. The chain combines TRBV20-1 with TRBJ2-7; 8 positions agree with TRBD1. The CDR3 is CSARVWRQGSYEQYL. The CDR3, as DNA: TGCAGTGCTAGAGTGTGGAGACAGGGGTCCTACGAGCAGTACCTC.